This T cell receptor (beta chain) stems from a study of T cell repertoires in cytomegalovirus infection. As for the study in general: It was the public TCR beta signatures that indicated both CMV infection and matching HLA type.

The CDR3 loop spans 14 amino acids. Per germline, CDR1 SGHTA and CDR2 FQGNSA. Trimming cost V 0 bases and J 0 bases, with 3 bases left between them. TCRdb ran MiXCR on the reads and lists one entry per CDR3 protein. Of under 850,000 distinct CDR3 sequences in the sample, 35% to 45% were seen once. At least ten counts were recorded for this clonotype. As yet, its antigen is unknown. General study points: Cumulative frequency of public TCR beta families picked out carriers of CMV plus the relevant HLA. CMV-specific TCR beta clonotypes restricted by HLA-C dominated the ex vivo response.

This rearrangement joins TRBV7-2 to TRBJ1-3, with no clear D. The TCR was taken from a human donor in good health (CMV status not recorded). Some clones in this sample may be carry-over from other donors' samples. The sample was PBMCs. The CDR3 nucleotides read TGTGCCAGCAGCTTAGCCGGCTCTGGAAACACCATATATTTT. Translating gives CASSLAGSGNTIYF.